A single sample is the source of the 29 T cell receptor beta chains below, sequenced in a study of cytomegalovirus exposure and HLA in healthy donors. It was with 60 Vbeta and 13 Jbeta primers that the PCR ran. Assay used: immunoSEQ multiplex PCR; TCRdb lists only in-frame clones, some missing. The table lists over 100,000 clones, 75% to 90% of them singletons. The sequenced material came from PBMCs. Receptor source: a man aged 25-40 years in good health and CMV-seronegative.

The chain has TRBV5-1 and TRBJ2-5, with 9 bases that match TRBD2. The V segment lost 2 bases and the J segment 4 bases; nucleotides outside the gene matches: 9. The germline V gene encodes CDR1 SGHRS and CDR2 YFSETQ. The CDR3 contains 16 residues. The CDR3 reads CASSFMRGGAGETQYF. The CDR3 region has the DNA TGCGCCAGCAGCTTCATGCGCGGGGGGGCCGGAGAGACCCAGTACTTC.

The V gene is TRBV30, the J gene TRBJ2-2; 9 bases are a match to TRBD1. After removal of 0 bases from V and 4 bases from J, the junction contained 3 bases not matched to a gene. The CDR3 is 15 amino acids. CDR1 and CDR2 from the germline V gene are GTSNPN and SVGIG (reference sequence). CDR3 nucleotide sequence: TGTGCCTGGAGTGTACGGGGACAGGGCACCGGGGAGCTGTTTTTT. Amino acid sequence: CAWSVRGQGTGELFF.

This clone appeared once. The genes are TRBV5-1 and TRBJ2-7; 8 bases agree with TRBD1. The germline CDR1 and CDR2 sequences are SGHRS and YFSETQ. This CDR3 has 14 amino acids. With V trimmed by 4 bases and J by 5 bases, 8 bases remained unmatched. As DNA, the CDR3 is TGCGCCAGCAGCACTGGTACGGACAGGGACGAGCAGTACTTC. As protein: CASSTGTDRDEQYF.

This chain connects TRBV30 to TRBJ2-7, with D possibly matching TRBD1 (6 bases). There are 16 residues in the CDR3. Trimming stripped 3 bases from V and 2 bases from J, with 20 bases between. The germline V gene encodes CDR1 GTSNPN and CDR2 SVGIG (reference sequence). CDR3 sequence (DNA): TGTGCCTGGAGAGACGACCCCGACAGGTTCGCCTACGAGCAGTACTTC. It translates to CAWRDDPDRFAYEQYF.

V gene TRBV4-2 combines with J gene TRBJ1-2, with D uncertain. This CDR3 has 16 amino acids. CDR1 and CDR2 (germline): LGHNA, YNFKEQ. With 1 base removed from V and 6 bases from J, the gap between germline ends came to 18 bases. The CDR3 nucleotides are TGTGCCAGCAGCCAAGCCCCTGGAGACTCGAGGGATGGCTACACCTTC. Protein sequence: CASSQAPGDSRDGYTF.

In this sample, this clone turned up once. This chain connects TRBV6-1 to TRBJ2-5; 7 nucleotides agree with TRBD2. The last part of the DNA fits TRBJ2-7 better; the J call may be wrong. Germline V CDR1 and CDR2: MNHNS, SASEGT. This CDR3 is 14 amino acids long. The CDR3 protein is CASRGLYSSYEQYF. The CDR3 nucleotides are TGTGCCAGCAGGGGACTATACAGCTCCTACGAGCAGTACTTC.

The chain has TRBV28 and TRBJ2-2; 10 bases match TRBD2. Trimming removed 7 bases from V and 3 bases from J; junction bases left unmatched: 5. The CDR3 runs 15 residues. CDR1 and CDR2 (germline): MDHEN, SYDVKM. The CDR3 sequence: CASTAGGRDTGELFF. In nucleotides, the CDR3 is TGTGCCAGCACAGCGGGGGGGCGGGACACCGGGGAGCTGTTTTTT.

The rearrangement links TRBV25-1 to TRBJ2-3; no firm D call. CDR1 and CDR2 from the germline V gene are MGHDK and SYGVNS. Trimming took off 2 bases at V and 6 bases at J, with 12 bases between the two ends. This CDR3 is built from 14 residues. The DNA for the CDR3 is TGTGCCAGCAGTGAAGGCAGGCCCCAGGATACGCAGTATTTT. Its protein product is CASSEGRPQDTQYF.

V is TRBV25-1 and J is TRBJ1-6; 7 bases line up with TRBD1. With V trimmed by 7 bases and J by 8 bases, 8 bases remained unmatched. Germline V gene data show CDR1 as MGHDK and CDR2 as SYGVNS. CDR3 size: 14 residues. CDR3 sequence: CASTTGERDSPLHF. The CDR3 nucleotides read TGTGCCAGCACAACAGGGGAGCGTGATTCACCCCTCCACTTT.

The chain uses TRBV30 and TRBJ1-5; TRBD1 aligns across 7 bases. The CDR3 runs 13 residues. The V gene's germline CDR1 is GTSNPN and CDR2 SVGIG (reference sequence). V shed 1 base, J shed 7 bases, and the junction held 4 bases outside the gene matches. The CDR3 DNA follows: TGTGCCTGGAGTGGACAGGGCGGGCAGCCCCAGCATTTT. Protein sequence: CAWSGQGGQPQHF.

The V and J genes are TRBV18 and TRBJ2-1; the match to TRBD1 covers 8 bases. Per germline, CDR1 KGHSH and CDR2 LQKENI. V lost 0 bases to trimming and J lost 12 bases; unmatched junction nucleotides: 7. The CDR3 is 14 amino acids. CDR3 region: CASSPPRQGTWQFF. CDR3 sequence (DNA): TGTGCCAGCTCACCACCGAGACAGGGGACGTGGCAGTTCTTC.

The chain recombines TRBV7-2 with TRBJ1-5; D is ambiguous. The V gene lost 0 bases and the J gene lost 6 bases, with 9 bases spanning the gap. CDR1 SGHTA and CDR2 FQGNSA come from the germline V gene. There are 14 residues in the CDR3. CDR3 loop: CASSLAGRAQPQHF. The CDR3 nucleotides are TGTGCCAGCAGCTTAGCGGGGAGGGCTCAGCCCCAGCATTTT.

V gene TRBV10-1 combines with J gene TRBJ2-3, with 8 nucleotides matching TRBD2. Trimming at V came to 5 bases and at J to 5 bases, leaving 12 bases not matched to a gene. In germline, CDR1 is WNHNN, CDR2 SYGVQD (reference sequence). The CDR3 spans 16 residues. Here the CDR3 reads CASSQAGALLGDTQYF. The CDR3, as DNA: TGCGCCAGCAGTCAAGCGGGGGCCTTATTGGGAGATACGCAGTATTTT.

CDR3 nucleotides: TGTGCCAGCAGGGGAGGCGGGGAGCTGTTTTTT. Translating it yields CASRGGGELFF. The V gene is TRBV6-1, the J gene TRBJ2-2, with D possibly TRBD2 on 6 matching bases. V dropped 6 bases and J dropped 7 bases, with 6 bases sitting between them. Germline CDR1 and CDR2: MNHNS and SASEGT. This CDR3 contains 11 residues.

The rearrangement uses TRBV18 and TRBJ1-3, with D possibly matching TRBD1 (6 bases). CDR1 KGHSH and CDR2 LQKENI come from the germline V gene. The CDR3 extends over 16 amino acids. Trimming cost V 2 bases and J 0 bases, with 11 bases left between them. CDR3 residues: CASSPSTGTSGNTIYF. CDR3 nucleotide sequence: TGTGCCAGCTCACCATCGACAGGAACCTCTGGAAACACCATATATTTT.

Comments on this clone: The junction differs from germline at one of its ends, possibly a read error. The chain recombines TRBV7-9 with TRBJ1-1; D possibly corresponds to TRBD1 (5 bases). Germline CDR1 is SEHNR and CDR2 is FQNEAQ (reference sequence). CDR3 length equals 13 residues. The CDR3 spells CSSSLEAGPEAFF. CDR3 in DNA: TGTTCCAGCAGCTTAGAGGCGGGGCCTGAAGCTTTCTTT. Supplemented by reference TRBV7-9 and TRBJ1-1, the full variable domain reads DTGVSQNPRHKITKRGQNVTFRCDPISEHNRLYWYRQTLGQGPEFLTYFQNEAQLEKSRLLSDRFSAERPKGSFSTLEIQRTEQGDSAMYLCSSSLEAGPEAFFGQGTRLTVV.

The chain carries TRBV7-2 and TRBJ1-1; 10 bases align to TRBD1. V was pared by 5 bases and J by 4 bases, with 7 bases of the junction left unmatched. In germline, CDR1 is SGHTA, CDR2 FQGNSA. This CDR3 contains 15 residues. CDR3 in amino acids: CASSPWTGGATEAFF. The CDR3 nucleotides are TGTGCCAGCAGCCCGTGGACAGGGGGAGCCACTGAAGCTTTCTTT. Drawing the rest from reference TRBV7-2 and TRBJ1-1, the complete variable domain is GAGVSQSPSNKVTEKGKDVELRCDPISGHTALYWYRQSLGQGLEFLIYFQGNSAPDKSGLPSDRFSAERTGGSVSTLTIQRTQQEDSAVYLCASSPWTGGATEAFFGQGTRLTVV.

This clone was seen a single time. The gene calls are TRBV28 and TRBJ2-2; 8 bases agree with TRBD2. Unmatched junction bases numbered 6, after V lost 8 bases and J lost 1 base. CDR3 size: 15 residues. Germline CDR1 reads MDHEN; CDR2 reads SYDVKM. This CDR3 reads CASRGGLLNTGELFF. The CDR3 DNA is TGTGCCAGCCGGGGGGGACTATTGAACACCGGGGAGCTGTTTTTT.

The CDR3 region has the DNA TGCGCCAGCAGCTTGATAGCAGGGGATATCAACACAGATACGCAGTATTTT. Translation: CASSLIAGDINTDTQYF. The chain joins TRBV5-1 to TRBJ2-3; D is possibly TRBD1 (6 bases). The V end lost 1 base, the J end lost 2 bases, and 17 bases lay between the germline ends. Germline values: CDR1 SGHRS, CDR2 YFSETQ. The CDR3 loop spans 17 amino acids. Filled out from reference TRBV5-1 and TRBJ2-3, the complete variable domain reads KAGVTQTPRYLIKTRGQQVTLSCSPISGHRSVSWYQQTPGQGLQFLFEYFSETQRNKGNFPGRFSGRQFSNSRSEMNVSTLELGDSALYLCASSLIAGDINTDTQYFGPGTRLTVL.

This clone appeared a single time. A junction boundary mismatches the germline segment, possibly from a read error. Other DNA sequences in this sample translate to the same CDR3. The chain couples TRBV2 to TRBJ1-3; D might be TRBD1 (5 bases). This CDR3 contains 17 residues. The V gene's germline CDR1 is SNHLY and CDR2 FYNNEI. The CDR3 DNA reads TGTGCCAGCAGTGGGCAGGGAGGAGACTTCTCTGGAAATACCATATATTTT. This translates into CASSGQGGDFSGNTIYF.

The chain has TRBV28 and TRBJ2-1; TRBD2 might be the D (5 bases). Trimming took 5 bases from V and 10 from J, leaving 9 bases between them. The CDR3 runs 11 residues. CDR1 and CDR2 (germline): MDHEN, SYDVKM. The CDR3 DNA is TGTGCCAGCAGTCCCCGGAGGGAGCAGTTCTTC. Protein product: CASSPRREQFF.

The chain uses TRBV14 and TRBJ2-1, with D perhaps TRBD2 (6 bases). V lost 0 bases, J lost 8 bases, and 20 bases lay in between. Germline V lookup: CDR1 SGHDN, CDR2 FVKESK. The CDR3 runs to 17 residues. The CDR3 sequence is CASSQDEGAWRVHEQFF. The CDR3 DNA reads TGTGCCAGCAGCCAAGATGAGGGTGCGTGGAGGGTGCATGAGCAGTTCTTC.

The genes are TRBV5-1 and TRBJ2-5, with TRBD1 matching 8 bases. This CDR3 comprises 13 residues. Losses at the gene ends were 6 bases for V and 3 bases for J; bases not matched to a gene: 4. Germline values: CDR1 SGHRS, CDR2 YFSETQ. CDR3 protein: CASTLQGEETQYF. The CDR3 DNA is TGCGCCAGCACCTTACAGGGGGAAGAGACCCAGTACTTC. Supplemented by reference TRBV5-1 and TRBJ2-5, the full variable domain reads KAGVTQTPRYLIKTRGQQVTLSCSPISGHRSVSWYQQTPGQGLQFLFEYFSETQRNKGNFPGRFSGRQFSNSRSEMNVSTLELGDSALYLCASTLQGEETQYFGPGTRLLVL.

In this sample, this clone turned up a few times. The gene calls are TRBV11-3 and TRBJ1-1; no definite D call. Germline V gene lookup returns CDR1 SGHNT and CDR2 YENEEA. The CDR3 runs 12 residues. V lost 5 bases and J lost 7, with 11 bases in between. CDR3 sequence: CASSRGLREAFF. The DNA of the CDR3 is TGTGCCAGCAGCCGAGGGCTACGTGAAGCTTTCTTT.

The chain recombines TRBV15 with TRBJ2-7; D unclear. The germline CDR1 and CDR2 sequences are LNHNV and YYDKDF (reference sequence). CDR3 size: 17 residues. Trimming stripped 3 bases from V and 3 bases from J, with 21 bases between. CDR3 sequence: CATSSFSIVGGNYEQYF. The CDR3 region has the DNA TGTGCCACCAGCAGTTTCAGTATCGTCGGCGGAAACTACGAGCAGTACTTC.

This chain joins TRBV10-2 and TRBJ1-1; tentative D call: TRBD1 (6 bases). Germline CDR1 and CDR2: WSHSY and SAAADI. V dropped 10 bases and J dropped 2 bases, with 11 bases sitting between them. The CDR3 runs to 12 residues. CDR3 DNA: TGCGCCACCAAAGGGGGAAACACTGAAGCTTTCTTT. Amino acid sequence: CATKGGNTEAFF.

V is TRBV5-1 and J is TRBJ2-2; TRBD1 aligns across 8 bases. V trimming: 3 bases; J trimming: 2 bases; junction bases outside the gene matches: 15. CDR1 and CDR2 (germline): SGHRS, YFSETQ. This CDR3 contains 19 residues. In DNA, the CDR3 is TGCGCCAGCAGCTCGGAGGGTTCGCTGGGGACAGGCAACACCGGGGAGCTGTTTTTT. Amino acids: CASSSEGSLGTGNTGELFF.

The chain employs TRBV28 and TRBJ1-6; 7 nucleotides align to TRBD1. V gave up 5 bases and J gave up 10 bases; unmatched junction bases: 14. The CDR3 runs to 16 residues. The germline V gene encodes CDR1 MDHEN and CDR2 SYDVKM. This CDR3 is CASSGRQGFRGSPLHF. CDR3 bases: TGTGCCAGCAGTGGACGACAGGGATTTCGTGGGTCACCCCTCCACTTT.

The V call is TRBV10-3, the J call TRBJ1-2; 9 nucleotides match TRBD1. The CDR3 totals 14 residues. V was pared by 9 bases and J by 3 bases, with 8 bases of the junction left unmatched. Germline V lookup: CDR1 ENHRY, CDR2 SYGVKD. The CDR3 sequence is CAITGDREDYGYTF. The CDR3 bases are TGTGCCATTACCGGGGACAGGGAGGACTATGGCTACACCTTC.